This entry describes one T cell receptor beta chain. The data are from a study of T cell changes during pregnancy in multiple sclerosis. The CDR3 consists of 13 residues. Germline CDR1 SGHDN, CDR2 FVKESK. With 4 bases removed from V and 6 bases from J, the gap between germline ends came to 10 bases. Here immunoSEQ multiplex PCR was the method, and the copy in TCRdb shows in-frame clones only, minus some. This sample carries around 50,000 clones, around 90% of them seen once, and the ten largest clones take about 0.6%. The sample consisted of CD4+ T cells from peripheral blood mononuclear cells, taken after pregnancy. The TCR was taken from a female donor in good health, enrolled as a control in a pregnancy study. The rearrangement joins TRBV14 to TRBJ2-1; D is possibly TRBD2 (6 bases). CDR3 bases: TGTGCCAGCAGCCTCGGGACTTTCAATGAGCAGTTCTTC. Protein product: CASSLGTFNEQFF.